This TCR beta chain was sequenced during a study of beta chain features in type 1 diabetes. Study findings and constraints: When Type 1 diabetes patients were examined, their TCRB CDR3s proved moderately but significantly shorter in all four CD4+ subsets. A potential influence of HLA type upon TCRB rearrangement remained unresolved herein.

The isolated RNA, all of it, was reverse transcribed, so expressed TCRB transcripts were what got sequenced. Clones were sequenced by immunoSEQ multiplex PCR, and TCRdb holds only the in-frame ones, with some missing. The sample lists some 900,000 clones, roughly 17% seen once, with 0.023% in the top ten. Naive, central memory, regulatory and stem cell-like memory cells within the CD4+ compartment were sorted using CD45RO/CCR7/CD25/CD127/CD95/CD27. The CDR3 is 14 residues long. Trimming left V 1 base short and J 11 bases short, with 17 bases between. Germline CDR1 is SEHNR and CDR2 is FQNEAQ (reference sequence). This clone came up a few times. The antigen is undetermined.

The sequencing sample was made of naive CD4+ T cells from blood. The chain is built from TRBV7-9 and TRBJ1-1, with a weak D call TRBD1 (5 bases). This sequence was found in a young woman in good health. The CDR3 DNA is TGTGCCAGCAGCTTAGTGGGACTCTTAGGTTTGGCTTTCTTT. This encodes CASSLVGLLGLAFF.